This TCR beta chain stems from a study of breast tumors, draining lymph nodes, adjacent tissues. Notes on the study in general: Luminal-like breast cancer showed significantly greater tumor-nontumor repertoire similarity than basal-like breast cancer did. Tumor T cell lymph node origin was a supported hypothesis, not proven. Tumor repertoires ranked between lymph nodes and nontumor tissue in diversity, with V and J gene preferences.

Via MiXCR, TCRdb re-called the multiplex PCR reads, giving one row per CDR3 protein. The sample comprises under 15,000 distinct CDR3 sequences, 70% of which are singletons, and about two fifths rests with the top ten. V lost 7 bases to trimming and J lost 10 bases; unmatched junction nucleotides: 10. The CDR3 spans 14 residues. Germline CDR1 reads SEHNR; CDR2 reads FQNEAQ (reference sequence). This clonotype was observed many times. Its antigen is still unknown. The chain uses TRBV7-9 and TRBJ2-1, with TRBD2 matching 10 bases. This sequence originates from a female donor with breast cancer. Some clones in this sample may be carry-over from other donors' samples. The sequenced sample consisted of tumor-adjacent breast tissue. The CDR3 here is CASTKAGGPREQFF. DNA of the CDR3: TGTGCCAGCACTAAAGCGGGAGGGCCTAGGGAGCAGTTCTTC.